Shown below are 2 T cell receptor beta chains from a single sample sequenced in a study of blood T cell repertoires in COVID-19. Sequenced by immunoSEQ multiplex PCR; TCRdb stores in-frame clones only, minus some. The table shows approximately 500,000 clones, with approximately 89% occurring only once. The specimen was peripheral blood. Receptor source: a man younger than 35 with COVID-19, enrolled during active disease.

The count of this clone is one. This rearrangement joins TRBV5-8 to TRBJ2-5, with D hard to call. The CDR3 sequence is 14 residues long. V lost 4 bases to trimming and J lost 5 bases, with 15 bases between them. Germline CDR1 is SGHTS and CDR2 is YDEGEE. CDR3 in DNA: TGTGCCAGCAGCCCCCGGTTGGTCGGGGAGACCCAGTACTTC. This gives the protein CASSPRLVGETQYF.

V gene TRBV7-9 combines with J gene TRBJ2-1; no firm D call. There are 15 residues in the CDR3. The ends were cut back, 3 bases at V and 5 bases at J, with 14 bases in the middle. Per germline, CDR1 SEHNR and CDR2 FQNEAQ (reference sequence). CDR3 in DNA: TGTGCCAGCAGCTTTGCGGCGGCGGCCCACAATGAGCAGTTCTTC. Translated, it gives CASSFAAAAHNEQFF.